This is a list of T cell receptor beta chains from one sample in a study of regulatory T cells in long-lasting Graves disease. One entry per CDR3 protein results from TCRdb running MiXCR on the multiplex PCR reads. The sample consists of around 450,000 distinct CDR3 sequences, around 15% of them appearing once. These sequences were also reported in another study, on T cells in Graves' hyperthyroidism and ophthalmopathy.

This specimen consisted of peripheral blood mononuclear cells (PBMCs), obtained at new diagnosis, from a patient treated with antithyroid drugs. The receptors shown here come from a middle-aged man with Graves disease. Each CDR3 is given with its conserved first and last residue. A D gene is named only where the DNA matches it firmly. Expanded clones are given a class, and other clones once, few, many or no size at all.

CDR3: CASSLRLGAVETQYF
DNA: TGTGCCAGCTCATTGCGACTGGGAGCGGTAGAGACCCAGTACTTC
J: TRBJ2-5
V: TRBV18
size: many
D: .

CDR3: CASSFPTQGTDTQYF
DNA: TGTGCCAGCAGTTTCCCGACTCAGGGGACAGATACGCAGTATTTT
J: TRBJ2-3
V: TRBV12-3/TRBV12-4
size: many
D: .

CDR3: CSVLLWDAERFEYEQYF
DNA: TGCAGCGTACTACTTTGGGACGCGGAAAGGTTCGAATACGAGCAGTACTTC
J: TRBJ2-7
V: TRBV29-1
size: many
D: .

CDR3: CASSTPRDTDTQYF
DNA: TGTGCCAGCAGCACACCTCGTGACACAGATACGCAGTATTTT
J: TRBJ2-3
V: TRBV12-3/TRBV12-4
size: .
D: .

CDR3: CASSSHYKGVEQYF
DNA: TGTGCCAGCAGTTCCCATTATAAGGGGGTTGAGCAGTACTTC
J: TRBJ2-7
V: TRBV27
size: .
D: .

CDR3: CASSYEGNEQYF
DNA: TGTGCCAGCAGTTACGAAGGGAACGAGCAGTACTTC
J: TRBJ2-7
V: TRBV6-2/TRBV6-3
size: few
D: .

CDR3: CASSLASGSLDEQFF
DNA: TGTGCCAGCAGCCTTGCTAGCGGGAGTTTAGATGAGCAGTTCTTC
J: TRBJ2-1
V: TRBV9
size: once
D: TRBD2

CDR3: CASSSSAQGGGRETQYF
DNA: TGTGCCAGCAGTTCGAGTGCACAGGGAGGGGGTAGGGAGACCCAGTACTTC
J: TRBJ2-5
V: TRBV28
size: many
D: .

CDR3: CASSQISGLTGELFF
DNA: TGCGCCAGCAGCCAAATTAGCGGGCTCACCGGGGAGCTGTTTTTT
J: TRBJ2-2
V: TRBV4-1
size: .
D: TRBD2

CDR3: CASSLGQGIDTQYF
DNA: TGCGCCAGCAGCCTTGGACAGGGAATAGATACGCAGTATTTT
J: TRBJ2-3
V: TRBV5-1
size: .
D: TRBD1

CDR3: CSVKRETRNEQFF
DNA: TGCAGCGTTAAGCGGGAGACGAGGAATGAGCAGTTCTTC
J: TRBJ2-1
V: TRBV29-1
size: .
D: TRBD2

CDR3: CASSLLSLELFF
DNA: TGTGCCAGCAGCTTACTAAGCTTGGAGCTGTTTTTT
J: TRBJ2-2
V: TRBV7-9
size: many
D: .

CDR3: CASGLEAVYNEQFF
DNA: TGTGCTAGTGGTTTGGAGGCGGTTTACAATGAGCAGTTCTTC
J: TRBJ2-1
V: TRBV12-5
size: many
D: .

CDR3: CSAPDLAGGFYEQYF
DNA: TGCAGTGCCCCGGATCTGGCGGGAGGGTTCTACGAGCAGTACTTC
J: TRBJ2-7
V: TRBV20-1
size: many
D: TRBD2

CDR3: CASSWGGGFQETQYF
DNA: TGTGCCAGCAGCTGGGGAGGGGGCTTCCAAGAGACCCAGTACTTC
J: TRBJ2-5
V: TRBV9
size: few
D: .

CDR3: CSASRGDPYEQYF
DNA: TGCAGTGCTAGTCGGGGTGACCCCTACGAGCAGTACTTC
J: TRBJ2-7
V: TRBV20-1
size: few
D: .

CDR3: CASSLRREGIYNAQFF
DNA: TGTGCCAGCAGCTTACGGCGGGAGGGAATCTACAATGCGCAGTTCTTC
J: TRBJ2-1
V: TRBV11-2
size: many
D: TRBD2

CDR3: CASGQGPEKLFF
DNA: TGTGCCAGCGGACAGGGGCCTGAAAAACTGTTTTTT
J: TRBJ1-4
V: TRBV2
size: .
D: TRBD1

CDR3: CASSPLSNERFF
DNA: TGTGCCAGCTCACCATTGAGTAATGAGCGGTTCTTC
J: TRBJ2-1
V: TRBV18
size: few
D: .

CDR3: CASSYPLAGDHNEQFF
DNA: TGTGCCAGCAGTTACCCCCTAGCGGGAGACCACAATGAGCAGTTCTTC
J: TRBJ2-1
V: TRBV6-2/TRBV6-3
size: many
D: TRBD2

CDR3: CASSFGTGGWETQYF
DNA: TGTGCCAGCAGTTTCGGGACAGGGGGCTGGGAGACCCAGTACTTC
J: TRBJ2-5
V: TRBV6-2/TRBV6-3
size: few
D: TRBD1

CDR3: CSARDRPSTFPSSYNEQFF
DNA: TGCAGTGCTAGAGATCGCCCGTCGACCTTTCCGAGCTCCTACAATGAGCAGTTCTTC
J: TRBJ2-1
V: TRBV20-1
size: many
D: .

CDR3: CASSLKSFIAGVQETQYF
DNA: TGTGCCAGCAGCTTAAAATCGTTCATAGCGGGAGTACAAGAGACCCAGTACTTC
J: TRBJ2-5
V: TRBV7-9
size: .
D: TRBD2

CDR3: CASSPGDSEAFF
DNA: TGTGCCAGCAGCCCAGGAGACAGCGAAGCTTTCTTT
J: TRBJ1-1
V: TRBV7-9
size: many
D: .

CDR3: CASSLDRTDTQYF
DNA: TGTGCCAGCAGTTTGGACAGGACAGATACGCAGTATTTT
J: TRBJ2-3
V: TRBV5-1
size: many
D: TRBD1

CDR3: CASSSRATANTEAFF
DNA: TGTGCCAGCAGCTCTAGGGCTACGGCGAACACTGAAGCTTTCTTT
J: TRBJ1-1
V: TRBV11-3
size: many
D: .

CDR3: CASSGGPLNTEAFF
DNA: TGTGCCAGCAGCGGAGGTCCGCTGAACACTGAAGCTTTCTTT
J: TRBJ1-1
V: TRBV5-6
size: many
D: .

CDR3: CASNSGPYEQYF
DNA: TGTGCCAGCAATAGCGGTCCCTACGAGCAGTACTTC
J: TRBJ2-7
V: TRBV28
size: many
D: .

CDR3: CSARDGALLDTQYF
DNA: TGCAGTGCTAGAGATGGGGCCTTGCTAGATACGCAGTATTTT
J: TRBJ2-3
V: TRBV20-1
size: .
D: .

CDR3: CASSLFTGPGELFF
DNA: TGTGCCAGCAGTTTATTTACAGGGCCCGGGGAGCTGTTTTTT
J: TRBJ2-2
V: TRBV28
size: many
D: .

CDR3: CAWIRGSGDTQYF
DNA: TGTGCCTGGATCAGGGGATCAGGGGATACGCAGTATTTT
J: TRBJ2-3
V: TRBV30
size: .
D: .

CDR3: CASSAYHLRGVFYGYTF
DNA: TGTGCCAGCAGCGCTTACCATTTGAGGGGGGTATTCTATGGCTACACCTTC
J: TRBJ1-2
V: TRBV28
size: many
D: .

CDR3: CAISEADARGYTF
DNA: TGTGCCATCAGTGAAGCTGACGCCAGGGGCTACACCTTC
J: TRBJ1-2
V: TRBV10-3
size: few
D: .

CDR3: CASSQGLAGLIGELFF
DNA: TGCGCCAGCAGCCAGGGACTAGCGGGTTTGATCGGGGAGCTGTTTTTT
J: TRBJ2-2
V: TRBV4-1
size: few
D: TRBD2

CDR3: CASSAAAGGTGELFF
DNA: TGTGCCAGCAGTGCCGCGGCGGGAGGCACCGGGGAGCTGTTTTTT
J: TRBJ2-2
V: TRBV12-3/TRBV12-4
size: few
D: TRBD2

CDR3: CASSLTTGTGELFF
DNA: TGTGCCAGCAGCTTGACGACAGGGACCGGGGAGCTGTTTTTT
J: TRBJ2-2
V: TRBV7-3
size: many
D: TRBD1

CDR3: CSARGAPYNEQFF
DNA: TGCAGTGCTAGAGGGGCCCCATACAATGAGCAGTTCTTC
J: TRBJ2-1
V: TRBV20-1
size: many
D: .

CDR3: CASSLAWASGRVGEQFF
DNA: TGCGCCAGCAGCTTGGCCTGGGCTAGCGGGAGGGTAGGTGAGCAGTTCTTC
J: TRBJ2-1
V: TRBV5-1
size: many
D: TRBD2

CDR3: CASSFGGPTPEQFF
DNA: TGTGCCAGCAGTTTTGGGGGGCCTACTCCCGAGCAGTTCTTC
J: TRBJ2-1
V: TRBV12-3/TRBV12-4
size: many
D: .

CDR3: CASSYGMGNQPQHF
DNA: TGTGCCAGCAGTTACGGGATGGGCAATCAGCCCCAGCATTTT
J: TRBJ1-5
V: TRBV6-2/TRBV6-3
size: few
D: .

CDR3: CASTPAGGNQETQYF
DNA: TGTGCCAGCACCCCCGCTGGAGGGAACCAAGAGACCCAGTACTTC
J: TRBJ2-5
V: TRBV12-3/TRBV12-4
size: many
D: .

CDR3: CASSSGSSGAYNEQFF
DNA: TGTGCCAGCAGCTCGGGCTCTAGCGGAGCCTACAATGAGCAGTTCTTC
J: TRBJ2-1
V: TRBV7-9
size: many
D: TRBD2

CDR3: CASTPGQISEQYF
DNA: TGTGCCAGCACGCCGGGACAGATATCCGAGCAGTACTTC
J: TRBJ2-7
V: TRBV18
size: many
D: TRBD1

CDR3: CASSEATGWISGANVLTF
DNA: TGTGCCAGCAGTGAAGCGACCGGTTGGATCTCTGGGGCCAACGTCCTGACTTTC
J: TRBJ2-6
V: TRBV6-1
size: many
D: .

CDR3: CASSVAANTEAFF
DNA: TGTGCCAGCAGCGTAGCGGCGAACACTGAAGCTTTCTTT
J: TRBJ1-1
V: TRBV9
size: .
D: .

CDR3: CATNRASGPDTQYF
DNA: TGTGCCACAAACCGGGCCTCGGGCCCAGATACGCAGTATTTT
J: TRBJ2-3
V: TRBV6-2/TRBV6-3
size: few
D: .

CDR3: CASSYSGLPTVNEQFF
DNA: TGTGCCAGCAGTTACTCAGGGCTACCAACAGTCAATGAGCAGTTCTTC
J: TRBJ2-1
V: TRBV6-5
size: many
D: .

CDR3: CSARWWASGSNEQFF
DNA: TGCAGTGCTAGGTGGTGGGCTAGCGGGAGCAATGAGCAGTTCTTC
J: TRBJ2-1
V: TRBV20-1
size: many
D: TRBD2

CDR3: CATSDFRTSGSYNEQFF
DNA: TGTGCCACCAGTGATTTTAGGACTAGCGGGAGTTACAATGAGCAGTTCTTC
J: TRBJ2-1
V: TRBV24-1
size: few
D: TRBD2

CDR3: CASSSVARGETQYF
DNA: TGTGCCAGCAGCTCCGTTGCACGTGGCGAGACCCAGTACTTC
J: TRBJ2-5
V: TRBV11-2
size: .
D: .

CDR3: CAVGGNTEAFF
DNA: TGCGCCGTGGGTGGGAACACTGAAGCTTTCTTT
J: TRBJ1-1
V: TRBV10-3
size: few
D: .

CDR3: CASSQEVVTGELFF
DNA: TGTGCCAGCAGCCAAGAGGTAGTCACCGGGGAGCTGTTTTTT
J: TRBJ2-2
V: TRBV3-1
size: many
D: .

CDR3: CASIRDRGYQETQYF
DNA: TGTGCCAGCATCCGGGACAGGGGATACCAAGAGACCCAGTACTTC
J: TRBJ2-5
V: TRBV2
size: .
D: TRBD1

CDR3: CASSEDAVWTEAFF
DNA: TGTGCCAGCAGTGAAGATGCGGTTTGGACTGAAGCTTTCTTT
J: TRBJ1-1
V: TRBV2
size: many
D: .

CDR3: CASSQRGTGEKLFF
DNA: TGCGCCAGCAGCCAACGAGGGACAGGGGAAAAACTGTTTTTT
J: TRBJ1-4
V: TRBV5-1
size: few
D: TRBD1

CDR3: CASSPPWTGPREQYF
DNA: TGTGCCAGCAGCCCCCCGTGGACAGGGCCTCGCGAGCAGTACTTC
J: TRBJ2-7
V: TRBV11-2
size: many
D: TRBD1

CDR3: CASSSSRTSGTDTQYF
DNA: TGTGCCAGCAGCTCGAGCCGGACTAGCGGAACAGATACGCAGTATTTT
J: TRBJ2-3
V: TRBV7-6
size: many
D: TRBD2

CDR3: CASSRELSSYNEQFF
DNA: TGTGCCAGCAGCCGTGAATTAAGCTCCTACAATGAGCAGTTCTTC
J: TRBJ2-1
V: TRBV2
size: many
D: .